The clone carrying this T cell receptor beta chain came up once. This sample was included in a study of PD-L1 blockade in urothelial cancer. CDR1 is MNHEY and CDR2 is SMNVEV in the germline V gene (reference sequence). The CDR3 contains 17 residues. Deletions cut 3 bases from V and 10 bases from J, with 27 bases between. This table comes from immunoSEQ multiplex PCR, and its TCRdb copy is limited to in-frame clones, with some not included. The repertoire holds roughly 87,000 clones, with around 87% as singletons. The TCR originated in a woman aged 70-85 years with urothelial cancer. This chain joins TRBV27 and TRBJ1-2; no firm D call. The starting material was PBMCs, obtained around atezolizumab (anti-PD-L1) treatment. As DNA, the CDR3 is TGTGCCAGCAGTTTCATTTACCGTGGAGGCCCGTTTCGAGCCTACACCTTC. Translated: CASSFIYRGGPFRAYTF.